This TCR beta chain was recorded in a study of cytomegalovirus exposure and HLA in healthy donors. Notes on the study in general: Cytomegalovirus-associated TCR beta chains were listed, numbering roughly 150. For cytomegalovirus status, the classifier reportedly gave diagnoses with high specificity and sensitivity. Confirmation in vitro established that a few CMV-associated chains were specific for CMV antigens.

This CDR3 spans 13 amino acids. V was pared by 4 bases and J by 3 bases, with 10 bases between. Germline V gene sequence: CDR1 SNHLY, CDR2 FYNNEI. The method was immunoSEQ multiplex PCR; TCRdb's version includes in-frame clones alone and lacks a portion of them. Of more than 85,000 clones in the sample, around nine tenths were seen once. In its sample, this clone was seen a few times. Its specificity is unknown. Sequencing was performed on PBMCs. This receptor was identified in a woman younger than 35 in good health and CMV-seronegative. The rearrangement joins TRBV2 to TRBJ2-7; perhaps TRBD1 as D (5 bases). CDR3 region: CASSGQSRYEQYF. CDR3 nucleotide sequence: TGTGCCAGCAGTGGACAGAGTCGCTACGAGCAGTACTTC.